Sequencing of this T cell receptor beta chain was carried out in a study of blood T cell repertoires in COVID-19. TCRdb's table, derived via immunoSEQ multiplex PCR, lists solely in-frame clones and lacks some. The profile covers hundreds of thousands of clones, with 65% to 85% appearing a single time and approximately 7.4% taken by the ten largest. V shed 2 bases and J 3 bases; nucleotides not matched to a gene: 2. CDR1 and CDR2 from the germline V gene are MNHEY and SMNVEV (reference sequence). The CDR3 spans 14 residues. Sample: peripheral blood. This TCR was sampled from a woman aged 45 to 65 with acute or convalescent COVID-19. This chain uses TRBV27 with TRBJ2-7; 9 bases are a match to TRBD1. CDR3 sequence: CASSLEGQGYEQYF. CDR3 in DNA: TGTGCCAGCAGTTTAGAGGGACAGGGCTACGAGCAGTACTTC.